This T cell receptor (beta chain) derives from a study of cytomegalovirus exposure and HLA in healthy donors. Broader study findings: TCR beta V- and J-gene trimming was later associated with a missense DCLRE1C variant. Testing in vitro showed a few CMV-associated chains specific for CMV antigens.

Turning to this clone: Antigen unknown.

Trimming took off 8 bases at V and 3 bases at J, with 13 bases between the two ends. The CDR3 has 13 residues. Germline loops: CDR1 SGHTA, CDR2 FQGNSA. The PCR employed 60 Vbeta primers together with 13 Jbeta primers. Produced via immunoSEQ multiplex PCR; TCRdb's table is partial and in-frame only. The sample carries over 95,000 clones, roughly 76% recorded once. The sequencing sample was made of PBMCs. The clonotype originates from a woman aged 40 to 50 in good health and CMV-seropositive. The rearrangement uses TRBV7-2 and TRBJ2-5, with D possibly TRBD2 on 5 matching bases. The DNA of the CDR3 is TGTGCCAGCTCCTATCGGGGAGAAGAGACCCAGTACTTC. It yields the protein CASSYRGEETQYF. Together with reference TRBV7-2 and TRBJ2-5, the CDR3 gives the full variable domain: GAGVSQSPSNKVTEKGKDVELRCDPISGHTALYWYRQSLGQGLEFLIYFQGNSAPDKSGLPSDRFSAERTGGSVSTLTIQRTQQEDSAVYLCASSYRGEETQYFGPGTRLLVL.